This TCR beta chain was identified during a study of T-cell memory formation after mild COVID-19. Study-level points and caveats: The finding that pre-infection memory included some responding clones suggested that cross-reactive memory joined.

V lost 6 bases and J 5 bases, leaving 10 bases between the germline ends. Germline assignment: CDR1 SNHLY and CDR2 FYNNEI. The CDR3 is made up of 13 amino acids. The table lists this clonotype with a few counts. Its antigen is undetermined. TCRdb recomputed calls from the 5' RACE reads with MiXCR, one row per CDR3 protein. Here the sample spans about 440,000 distinct CDR3 sequences, approximately 20% being singletons. The rearrangement joins TRBV2 to TRBJ1-4; D is perhaps TRBD1 (6 bases). The specimen was PBMCs or a T cell subset sorted from them (not recorded which). This receptor was obtained from an adult woman who had mild COVID-19 (a few samples of this study predate the infection). Cell type and time point are not known. This CDR3 reads CASRGGQNEKLFF. In nucleotides, the CDR3 is TGTGCCAGCAGAGGAGGACAGAATGAAAAACTGTTTTTT.